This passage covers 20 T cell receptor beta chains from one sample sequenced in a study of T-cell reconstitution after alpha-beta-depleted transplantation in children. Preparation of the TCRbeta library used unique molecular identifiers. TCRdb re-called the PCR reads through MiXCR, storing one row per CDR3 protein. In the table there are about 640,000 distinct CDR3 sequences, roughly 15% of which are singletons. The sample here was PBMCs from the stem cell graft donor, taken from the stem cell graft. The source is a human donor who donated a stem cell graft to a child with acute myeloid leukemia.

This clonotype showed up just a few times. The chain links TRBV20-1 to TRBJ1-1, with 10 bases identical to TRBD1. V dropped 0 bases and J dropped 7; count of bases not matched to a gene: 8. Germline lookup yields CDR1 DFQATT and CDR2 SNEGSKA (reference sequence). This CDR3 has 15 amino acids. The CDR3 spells CSARDRTGGGLEAFF. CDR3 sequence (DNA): TGCAGTGCTAGAGACCGGACAGGGGGTGGTCTTGAAGCTTTCTTT.

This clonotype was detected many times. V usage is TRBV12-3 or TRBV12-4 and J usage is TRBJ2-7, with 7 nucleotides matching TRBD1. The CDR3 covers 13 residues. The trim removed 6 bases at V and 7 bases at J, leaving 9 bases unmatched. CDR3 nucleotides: TGTGCCAGCAGCCTCGGACAGGATCGGGAGCAGTACTTC. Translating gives CASSLGQDREQYF.

The CDR3 DNA is TGCAGTGCTAGAGAAAACAGGGGATCTGAAGCTTTCTTT. It translates to CSARENRGSEAFF. The chain couples TRBV20-1 to TRBJ1-1; 7 positions match TRBD1. The CDR3 is made up of 13 amino acids. With V trimmed by 0 bases and J by 6 bases, 4 bases remained unmatched. CDR1 is DFQATT and CDR2 is SNEGSKA in the germline V gene (reference sequence).

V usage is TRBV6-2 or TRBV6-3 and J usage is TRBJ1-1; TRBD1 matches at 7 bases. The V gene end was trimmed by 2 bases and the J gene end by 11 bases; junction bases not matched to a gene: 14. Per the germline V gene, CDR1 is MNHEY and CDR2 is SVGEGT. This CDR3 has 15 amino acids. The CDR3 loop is CASSYGQDLHIWAFF. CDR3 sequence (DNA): TGTGCCAGCAGTTACGGACAGGACCTTCACATCTGGGCTTTCTTT.

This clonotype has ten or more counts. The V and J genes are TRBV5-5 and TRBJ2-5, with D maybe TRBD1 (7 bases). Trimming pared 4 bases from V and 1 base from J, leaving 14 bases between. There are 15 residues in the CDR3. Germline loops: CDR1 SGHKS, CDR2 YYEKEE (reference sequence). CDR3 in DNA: TGTGCCAGCAGCCCCGCGGGACAGCCCCAAGAGACCCAGTACTTC. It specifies CASSPAGQPQETQYF.

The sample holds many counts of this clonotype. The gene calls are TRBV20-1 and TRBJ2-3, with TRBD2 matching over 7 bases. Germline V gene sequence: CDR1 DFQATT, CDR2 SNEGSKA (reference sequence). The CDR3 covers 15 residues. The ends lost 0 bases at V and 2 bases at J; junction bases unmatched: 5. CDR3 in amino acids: CSARDGSGATDTQYF. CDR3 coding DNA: TGCAGTGCTAGAGATGGAAGCGGGGCCACAGATACGCAGTATTTT.

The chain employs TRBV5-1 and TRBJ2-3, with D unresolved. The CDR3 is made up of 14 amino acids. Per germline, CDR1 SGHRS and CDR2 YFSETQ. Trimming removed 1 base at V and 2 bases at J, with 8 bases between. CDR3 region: CASSLYGITDTQYF. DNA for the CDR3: TGCGCCAGCAGCTTGTACGGAATCACAGATACGCAGTATTTT.

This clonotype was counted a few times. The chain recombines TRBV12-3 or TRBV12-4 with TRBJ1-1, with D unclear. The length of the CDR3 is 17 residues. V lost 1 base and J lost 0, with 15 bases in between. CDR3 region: CASSLEAGGSMNTEAFF. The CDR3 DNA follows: TGTGCCAGCAGTTTAGAGGCGGGAGGCAGTATGAACACTGAAGCTTTCTTT.

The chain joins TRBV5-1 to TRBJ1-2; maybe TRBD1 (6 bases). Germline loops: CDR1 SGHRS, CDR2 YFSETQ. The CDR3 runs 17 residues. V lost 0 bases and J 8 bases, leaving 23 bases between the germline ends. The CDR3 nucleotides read TGCGCCAGCAGCTTGGGGCCGGCCCGACAGGACTTGTTAGGCTACACCTTC. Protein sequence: CASSLGPARQDLLGYTF.

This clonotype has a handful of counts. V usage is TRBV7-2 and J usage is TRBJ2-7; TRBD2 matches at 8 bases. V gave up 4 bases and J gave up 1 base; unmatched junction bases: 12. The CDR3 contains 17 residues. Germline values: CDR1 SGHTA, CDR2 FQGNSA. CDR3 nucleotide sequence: TGTGCCAGCAGCTGGGTGGTGGTCAGCGGGGGATCCTACGAGCAGTACGTC. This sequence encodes CASSWVVVSGGSYEQYV.

The DNA of the CDR3 is TGCAGTGCTAGAGAGGGGACAGGGTCATATCAGCCCCAGCATTTT. As protein: CSAREGTGSYQPQHF. V is TRBV20-1 and J is TRBJ1-5; 9 bases map to TRBD1. Germline values: CDR1 DFQATT, CDR2 SNEGSKA (reference sequence). The junction had 5 bases not matched to a gene; V was cut back by 0 bases and J by 5 bases. The length of the CDR3 is 15 residues.

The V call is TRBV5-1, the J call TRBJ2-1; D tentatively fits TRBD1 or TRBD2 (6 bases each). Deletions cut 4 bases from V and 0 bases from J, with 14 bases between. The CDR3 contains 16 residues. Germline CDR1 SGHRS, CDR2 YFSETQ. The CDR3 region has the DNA TGCGCCAGCAGCCAGGGGACGGGACTCTCCTACAATGAGCAGTTCTTC. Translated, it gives CASSQGTGLSYNEQFF.

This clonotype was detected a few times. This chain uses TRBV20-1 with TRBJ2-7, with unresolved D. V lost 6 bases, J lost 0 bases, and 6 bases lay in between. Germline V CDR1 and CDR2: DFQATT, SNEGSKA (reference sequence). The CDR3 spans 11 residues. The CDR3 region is CSAARSYEQYF. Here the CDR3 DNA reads TGCAGTGCCGCCCGCTCCTACGAGCAGTACTTC.

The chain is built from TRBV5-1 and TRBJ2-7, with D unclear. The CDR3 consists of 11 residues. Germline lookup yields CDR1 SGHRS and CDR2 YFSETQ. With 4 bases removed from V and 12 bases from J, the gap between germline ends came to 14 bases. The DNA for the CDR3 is TGCGCCAGCAGCGGGGAAACCCAGTTGTACTTC. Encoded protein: CASSGETQLYF.

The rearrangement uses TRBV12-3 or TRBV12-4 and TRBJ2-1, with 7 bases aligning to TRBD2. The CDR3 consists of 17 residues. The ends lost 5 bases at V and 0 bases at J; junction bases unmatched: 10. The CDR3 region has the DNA TGTGCCAGCAGTCGTACTAGCGCCAGAAGCTCCTACAATGAGCAGTTCTTC. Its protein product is CASSRTSARSSYNEQFF.

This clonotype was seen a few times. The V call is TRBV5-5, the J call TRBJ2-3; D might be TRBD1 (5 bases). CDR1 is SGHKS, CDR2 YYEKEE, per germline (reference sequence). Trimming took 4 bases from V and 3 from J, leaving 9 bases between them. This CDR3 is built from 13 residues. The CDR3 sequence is CASSTHRTDTQYF. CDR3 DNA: TGTGCCAGCAGCACGCACAGGACAGATACGCAGTATTTT.

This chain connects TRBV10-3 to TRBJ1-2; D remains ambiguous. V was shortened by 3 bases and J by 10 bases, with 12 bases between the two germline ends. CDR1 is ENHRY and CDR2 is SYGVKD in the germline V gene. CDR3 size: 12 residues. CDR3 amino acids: CAISDGSDDYTF. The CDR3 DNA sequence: TGTGCCATCAGTGATGGATCAGATGACTACACCTTC.

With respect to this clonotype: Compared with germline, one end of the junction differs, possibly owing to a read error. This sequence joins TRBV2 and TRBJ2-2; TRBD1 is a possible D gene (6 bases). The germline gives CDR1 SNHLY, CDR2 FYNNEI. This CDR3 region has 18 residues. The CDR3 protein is CAISCGTSPIRNTGELFF. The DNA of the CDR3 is TGTGCCATCAGTTGTGGGACATCCCCCATACGGAACACCGGGGAGCTGTTTTTT.

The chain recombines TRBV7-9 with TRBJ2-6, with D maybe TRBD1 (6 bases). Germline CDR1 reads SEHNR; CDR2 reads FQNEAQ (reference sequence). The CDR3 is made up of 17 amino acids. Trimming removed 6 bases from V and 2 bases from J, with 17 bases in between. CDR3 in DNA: TGTGCCAGCAGTTACCGTTTCAGGGGTCCTGGGGCCAACGTCCTGACTTTC. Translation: CASSYRFRGPGANVLTF.

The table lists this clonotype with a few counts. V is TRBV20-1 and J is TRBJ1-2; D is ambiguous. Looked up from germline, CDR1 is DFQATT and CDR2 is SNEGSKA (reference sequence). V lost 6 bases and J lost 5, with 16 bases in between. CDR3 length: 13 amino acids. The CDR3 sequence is CSARTGKEYGYTF. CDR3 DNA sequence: TGCAGTGCCCGAACGGGAAAGGAGTATGGCTACACCTTC.